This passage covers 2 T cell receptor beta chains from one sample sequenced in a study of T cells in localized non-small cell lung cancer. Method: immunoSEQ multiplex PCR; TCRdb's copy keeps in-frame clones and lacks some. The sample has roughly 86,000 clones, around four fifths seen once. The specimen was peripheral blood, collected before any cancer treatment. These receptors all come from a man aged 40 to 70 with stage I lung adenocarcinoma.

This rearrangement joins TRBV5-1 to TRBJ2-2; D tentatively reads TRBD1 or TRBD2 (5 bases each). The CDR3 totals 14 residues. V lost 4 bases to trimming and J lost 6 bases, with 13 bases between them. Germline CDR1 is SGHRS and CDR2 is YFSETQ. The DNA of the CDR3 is TGCGCCAGCAGCCGGGGTTGGGGCGCCGGGGAGCTGTTTTTT. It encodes CASSRGWGAGELFF.

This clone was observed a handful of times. The CDR3 here is CASSKGLQETQYF. CDR3 nucleotides: TGTGCCAGCAGCAAGGGACTCCAAGAGACCCAGTACTTC. This chain connects TRBV7-2 to TRBJ2-5; D may be TRBD2 (6 bases). V gave up 5 bases and J gave up 1 base, with 8 bases separating them. Germline-derived CDR1 and CDR2 are SGHTA and FQGNSA. The length of the CDR3 is 13 residues.